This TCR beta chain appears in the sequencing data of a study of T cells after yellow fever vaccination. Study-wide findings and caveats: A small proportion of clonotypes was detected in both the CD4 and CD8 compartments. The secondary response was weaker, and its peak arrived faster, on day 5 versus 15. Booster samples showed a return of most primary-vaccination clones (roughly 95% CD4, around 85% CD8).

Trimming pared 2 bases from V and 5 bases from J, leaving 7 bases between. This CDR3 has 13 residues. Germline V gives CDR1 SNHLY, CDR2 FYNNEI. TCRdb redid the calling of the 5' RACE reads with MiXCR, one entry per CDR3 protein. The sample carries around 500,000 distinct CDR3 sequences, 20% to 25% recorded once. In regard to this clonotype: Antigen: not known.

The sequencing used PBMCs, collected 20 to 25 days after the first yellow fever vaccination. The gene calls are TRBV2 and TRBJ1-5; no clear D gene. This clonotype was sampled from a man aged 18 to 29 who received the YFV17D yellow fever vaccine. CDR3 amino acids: CASSESRDQPQHF. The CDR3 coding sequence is TGTGCCAGCAGTGAATCCAGAGATCAGCCCCAGCATTTT. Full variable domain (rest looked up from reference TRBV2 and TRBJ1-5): EPEVTQTPSHQVTQMGQEVILRCVPISNHLYFYWYRQILGQKVEFLVSFYNNEISEKSEIFDDQFSVERPDGSNFTLKIRSTKLEDSAMYFCASSESRDQPQHFGDGTRLSIL.